This entry is about one T cell receptor (beta chain). This clonotype was seen repeatedly, ten times or more. Which antigen it targets is not known. No qualities accompany the bases; no much larger clone lies one base away. The library was built by means of RACE. The reads were generated on a NextSeq 500. Library preparation attached unique molecular identifiers to individual cDNA molecules for quantitative, reproducible TCR counting. For every blood RNA sample, sequencing covered both the TCR alpha and TCR beta chains. In the source study's methods: Samples had a median of around 92,000 TCRs, with a range from about 23,224 to 750,000. V, J and CDR3 annotation of the TCR reads was performed with the Decombinator software suite. To make PS versus PT1 abundance plots, every sample was subsampled to the same number of TCRs (28,000). TCRs were defined as expanded if absent before sensitization and observed at least eight times at the 2-week time point. TCRdb reanalyzed the raw reads on its own, using fastp at Q25 for trimming and MiXCR for clone calling, and kept in-frame beta chains. For every CDR3 protein sequence, its rows merge into one entry that carries the most common genes and DNA. The authors' filters were not applied to this entry. The sample table shows approximately 92,000 distinct CDR3 sequences, and approximately 10% are seen once. The ten largest clones capture 3% to 4% of the sample.

The CDR3 spans 14 residues, from the cysteine through the phenylalanine. The retained sequence is limited to the CDR3, 42 bases, with the frame set at the first base. The germline V and J ends show losses of 6 bases and 1 base respectively, and no gene match explains 6 bases of the junction. The germline V gene (reference sequence) supplies CDR1 DFQATT and CDR2 SNEGSKA. The entry originates in a study of human T cells and chemical hapten exposure (dated by TCRdb to the early 2020s). Broadly, across the study: For sensitization, 2% DPC in acetone was applied to a roughly 2 cm by roughly 2 cm area of upper inner arm skin. About 30 alopecia patients provided blood for TCR sequencing at one to four time points (pre-sensitization, 2, 6 and 24 weeks). This study followed changes in the peripheral blood TCR repertoire in vivo during primary and secondary sensitization of alopecia patients to the hapten diphenylcyclopropenone (DPC). Weekly therapeutic DPC doses were additionally applied to the scalp of patients throughout the roughly 25-week study period. Blood samples were taken from patients before sensitization (week 0) and at 2, 6 and about 24 weeks after DPC sensitization. The libraries were sequenced as a pool, and the TCR yield per sample differed mostly because of small variations in library volumes within the pool. Patch testing on the upper back used Finn chambers containing 0.01% DPC, with scoring done after 6 days according to International Contact Dermatitis Research Group standards. Alopecia areata with under or over 50% scalp involvement, alopecia totalis and alopecia universalis were represented in the patient cohort, which was mostly female.

What this sample's time point label stands for: patch test 2, 6 weeks after DPC sensitization. The meaning of the sample's treatment or condition label: therapeutic diphenylcyclopropenone sensitization with weekly scalp DPC. Blood at each patch-test visit was drawn before the patch test was applied. Eligible patients were aged 18 to 70, diagnosed with alopecia, deemed suitable for DPC therapy, and excluded if pregnant. Total RNA was extracted from unfractionated whole blood that had been collected in Tempus Blood RNA tubes. Overall study results and their limits: Repeated subsampling changed both the strength of the expansion versus patch-test correlation and the threshold at which that correlation became significant. Because every patient had alopecia, a presumed autoimmune disease, the patients' immune response might differ from that of healthy individuals. DPC sensitization did not change the number of TCRs with a frequency above 1 in 1000, and there was no evidence of changes in global repertoire structure. A positive correlation was found between the number of PT1 expanded TCRs and patch test score, with significance reached at thresholds 8, 16 and 32 but not 4. Expanded TCRs formed significantly more large CDR3 similarity clusters than pre-sensitization or healthy control sets, consistent with antigen-driven responses.

The sequence came from a woman aged 40 to 50 with alopecia areata. Some clones in this sample may be carry-over from other donors' samples. Sequenced material: whole blood, taken in connection with sensitization to the hapten diphenylcyclopropenone (DPC). This sequence uses TRBV20-1 and TRBJ2-7, and 10 junctional nucleotides match TRBD1. The CDR3 is CSADRTGGSYEQYF. The DNA is TGCAGTGCGGATCGGACAGGGGGTTCCTACGAGCAGTACTTC.